The sequence of this T cell receptor beta chain was determined in a study of blood T cell repertoires in COVID-19 (dated by TCRdb to 2019 to 2021). A note on the overall study: The collaborator samples originated in the United States, Italy and Spain and spanned the acute and convalescent phases of COVID-19. The dataset comprised deeply sampled blood TCRbeta repertoires from subjects exposed to, actively infected with, or recovered from COVID-19. The material from the prospective study consisted of cDNA or gDNA derived from T cells, B-cell-depleted T cells, or PBMCs. Where available, HLA class I and class II types were obtained from metadata supplied by the sample provider rather than from assay-based typing. Samples came from the ongoing ImmuneRACE study (first 160 participants) plus 1,254 subjects from 6 global collaborators. The repertoires were released in a freely available public database meant as a resource for research on the immune response to SARS-CoV-2. Nearly every sample came with metadata listing a de-identified subject ID, COVID-19 status, age in years and sex.

With respect to this clone: The antigen this receptor binds is unknown. Base qualities are not at hand, and no much larger clone is one base apart.

TCRbeta CDR3 regions were amplified from genomic DNA by means of the immunoSEQ Assay, a bias-controlled multiplex PCR. In the source study's methods: Within the assay, amplification of reference gene primers was used to estimate how many nucleated cells each sample contained. To quantify the absolute abundance of each unique TCRbeta CDR3 rearrangement, sequence reads were collapsed and filtered. For each sample, productive Simpson clonality was calculated by taking the square root of Simpson's diversity index across productive rearrangements. TCRdb mirrors the immuneACCESS table, restricted to in-frame sequences. Some clones are absent from its copies; in checked studies, under half trace to an unresolved V gene, and the reason for the others is unknown. V, J and clone size are taken as reported in that table, and D and trimming were inferred from the DNA itself. The sample includes about 400,000 clones, with around 89% observed a single time. 4% to 5.5% of the sample belongs to the ten largest clones.

Whole blood was collected in K2EDTA tubes by collaborating institutions according to the institutions' own protocols. For TCRbeta analysis, collaborators shipped samples as frozen whole blood, isolated PBMCs, or DNA extracted from either of those sample types. General findings and caveats noted by the study authors: Clinical and demographic metadata were provided uncurated, with the amount varying by source and participant.

This receptor was identified in a woman aged 30 to 39 with acute or convalescent COVID-19. The specimen was peripheral blood.

Read as DNA, the sequence is TGTGCCAGCAGGAGGGAGGTAGCGGGGGAGGGAGAGACCCAGTACTTC. This translates into CASRREVAGEGETQYF. Recombination connected TRBV2 to TRBJ2-5; the junction holds 9 bases that match TRBD2. Looking up the germline V gene yields CDR1 SNHLY and CDR2 FYNNEI. V is pruned by 6 bases and J by 4 bases, leaving 12 bases of the junction without a gene match. Including cysteine and phenylalanine, the CDR3 has 16 amino acids. Only the CDR3 region is kept as DNA, spanning 48 bases read in frame from base 1.